This T cell receptor beta chain is drawn from a study of blood T cell repertoires in COVID-19. Study-wide background: Spain, Italy and the United States supplied samples that represented acute and convalescent COVID-19. In each case, the material was cDNA or gDNA derived from T cells, B-cell-depleted T cells, or PBMCs.

J was trimmed by 5 bases and V by 5 bases; bases with no gene match: 4. The CDR3 extends over 16 amino acids. The germline CDR1 and CDR2 sequences are SGHAT and FQNNGV. Methods used by the authors: Reference gene primer amplification in the assay estimated nucleated cell counts. The assay was immunoSEQ multiplex PCR, and TCRdb's table has in-frame clones only and misses some. V and J calls and clone size are copied from that table; D and trimming were computed from the DNA. The table has roughly 200,000 clones, 88% seen once. This clonotype was sampled from a man between 65 and 85 years old with acute or convalescent COVID-19. The sequenced sample was peripheral blood. This chain links TRBV11-2 with TRBJ2-3; 16 bases are shared with TRBD2. For the CDR3, the DNA is TGTGCCAGCAGCCTGGGACTAGCGGGAGGGTTAGATACGCAGTATTTT. Protein sequence: CASSLGLAGGLDTQYF.